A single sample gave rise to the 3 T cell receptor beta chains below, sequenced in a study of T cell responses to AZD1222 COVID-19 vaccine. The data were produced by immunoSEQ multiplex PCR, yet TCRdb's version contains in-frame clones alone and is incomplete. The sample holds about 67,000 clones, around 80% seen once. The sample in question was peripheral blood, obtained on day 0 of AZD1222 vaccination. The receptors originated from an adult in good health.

The CDR3 DNA follows: TGTGCCTGGAGTAAGAACACTGAAGCTTTCTTT. It translates to CAWSKNTEAFF. The chain employs TRBV30 and TRBJ1-1; the D is unclear. The CDR3 extends over 11 amino acids. V was shortened by 2 bases and J by 1 base, with 2 bases between the two germline ends. In germline, CDR1 is GTSNPN, CDR2 SVGIG (reference sequence).

The CDR3 bases are TGTGCCAGCAGCTCGACAGGGCGCTATGGCTACACCTTC. This translates into CASSSTGRYGYTF. This sequence joins TRBV11-2 and TRBJ1-2; 7 nucleotides align to TRBD1. The V gene end was trimmed by 4 bases and the J gene end by 4 bases; junction bases not matched to a gene: 3. The length of the CDR3 is 13 residues. Germline CDR1 reads SGHAT; CDR2 reads FQNNGV.

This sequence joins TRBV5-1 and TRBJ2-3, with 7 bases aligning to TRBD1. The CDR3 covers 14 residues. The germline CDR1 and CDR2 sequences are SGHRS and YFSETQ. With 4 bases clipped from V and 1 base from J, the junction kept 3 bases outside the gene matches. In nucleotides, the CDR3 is TGCGCCAGCAGCACAGGACAGGGCACAGATACGCAGTATTTT. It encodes CASSTGQGTDTQYF.